The 13 T cell receptor beta chains presented below share a single source sample, sequenced in a study of blood T cell repertoires in COVID-19. Assay used: immunoSEQ multiplex PCR; TCRdb lists only in-frame clones, some missing. The data show hundreds of thousands of clones, with about 90% seen just once and 7.8% held by the top ten. Sequencing was done on a sample of peripheral blood. These receptors originate from a woman in her 50s who had recovered from COVID-19.

The chain uses TRBV4-2 and TRBJ2-7; a possible D gene is TRBD1 (6 bases). Looked up from germline, CDR1 is LGHNA and CDR2 is YNFKEQ. Between the trimmed V and J ends, which lost 4 bases and 0 bases, there was a span of 13 bases. There are 15 residues in the CDR3. CDR3 protein: CASSPGHHNSYEQYF. The CDR3 bases are TGTGCCAGCAGCCCGGGACACCATAACTCCTACGAGCAGTACTTC.

The chain carries TRBV4-2 and TRBJ1-4; no clear D gene. Germline CDR1 reads LGHNA; CDR2 reads YNFKEQ. V lost 0 bases and J lost 7, with 6 bases in between. CDR3 length equals 13 residues. This CDR3 reads CASSQERAEKLFF. In DNA form, the CDR3 reads TGTGCCAGCAGCCAAGAGAGGGCTGAAAAACTGTTTTTT.

J is TRBJ1-1 and V is TRBV20-1; no reliable D call. This CDR3 comprises 14 residues. Between the trimmed V and J ends, which lost 3 bases and 2 bases, there was a span of 13 bases. Germline V gives CDR1 DFQATT, CDR2 SNEGSKA (reference sequence). The CDR3 DNA follows: TGCAGTGCTAGTACATCGGGGTCCAACACTGAAGCTTTCTTT. Translating gives CSASTSGSNTEAFF.

The genes are TRBV11-3 and TRBJ1-3, with no clear D. Germline values: CDR1 SGHNT, CDR2 YENEEA. The CDR3 loop spans 15 amino acids. With 4 bases removed from V and 0 bases from J, the gap between germline ends came to 10 bases. The CDR3 DNA is TGTGCCAGCAGCTCCAATACCGGCTCTGGAAACACCATATATTTT. Protein: CASSSNTGSGNTIYF.

This clone was observed at least ten times. The chain joins TRBV2 to TRBJ1-1; D unclear. Germline CDR1 and CDR2: SNHLY and FYNNEI. Trimming cost V 3 bases and J 4 bases, with 12 bases left between them. This CDR3 has 14 amino acids. In DNA, the CDR3 is TGTGCCAGCAGTGAGAGGGTGCACATCACTGAAGCTTTCTTT. Translation: CASSERVHITEAFF.

This chain connects TRBV9 to TRBJ1-1; D gene ambiguous. Germline V gene data show CDR1 as SGDLS and CDR2 as YYNGEE. The germline V and J ends were trimmed by 5 bases and 0 bases, with 8 bases remaining between them. The CDR3 spans 13 residues. CDR3 loop: CASSPLLNTEAFF. The CDR3 DNA sequence: TGTGCCAGCAGTCCCTTGTTGAACACTGAAGCTTTCTTT. The full variable domain, in which reference TRBV9 and TRBJ1-1 provide the parts outside the CDR3, is DSGVTQTPKHLITATGQRVTLRCSPRSGDLSVYWYQQSLDQGLQFLIQYYNGEERAKGNILERFSAQQFPDLHSELNLSSLELGDSALYFCASSPLLNTEAFFGQGTRLTVV.

The chain combines TRBV28 with TRBJ1-1; perhaps TRBD1 as D (5 bases). CDR1 is MDHEN and CDR2 is SYDVKM in the germline V gene. The CDR3 consists of 13 residues. Trimming removed 3 bases at V and 4 bases at J, with 9 bases between. The CDR3 DNA sequence: TGTGCCAGCAGTTTCTCAGGGTTCACTGAAGCTTTCTTT. It is translated as CASSFSGFTEAFF.

This rearrangement joins TRBV28 to TRBJ2-7; TRBD2 is a possible D gene (5 bases). This CDR3 has 13 residues. V was clipped by 3 bases and J by 6 bases, with 12 bases between them. CDR1 and CDR2 from the germline V gene are MDHEN and SYDVKM. The CDR3 bases are TGTGCCAGCAGTTTCGGGGTGGTTGGCGAGCAGTACTTC. Protein: CASSFGVVGEQYF.

The chain recombines TRBV7-9 with TRBJ2-1; D is perhaps TRBD2 (6 bases). The CDR3 sequence is 15 residues long. V lost 5 bases and J lost 5, with 16 bases in between. Germline V gene lookup returns CDR1 SEHNR and CDR2 FQNEAQ (reference sequence). Written as DNA, the CDR3 is TGTGCCAGCAGCCCGAAGGGTTCGGGGGACAATGAGCAGTTCTTC. Protein product: CASSPKGSGDNEQFF.

CDR3 in amino acids: CASGLIAGAQYF. DNA for the CDR3: TGTGCCAGTGGGTTGATAGCAGGGGCGCAGTATTTT. The genes are TRBV19 and TRBJ2-3; a possible D gene is TRBD1 (6 bases). The ends were cut back, 8 bases at V and 10 bases at J, with 16 bases in the middle. The CDR3 runs 12 residues. The germline V gene has CDR1 LNHDA and CDR2 SQIVND (reference sequence).

V usage is TRBV27 and J usage is TRBJ2-3, with 13 nucleotides matching TRBD2. The CDR3 consists of 16 residues. V was pared by 6 bases and J by 4 bases, with 7 bases of the junction left unmatched. Germline loops: CDR1 MNHEY, CDR2 SMNVEV (reference sequence). The CDR3 coding sequence is TGTGCCAGCAGCCCGCCGGGACTAGCGGGACCAGATACGCAGTATTTT. The encoded protein is CASSPPGLAGPDTQYF.

The chain combines TRBV4-3 with TRBJ2-2; 14 bases fit TRBD2. There are 18 residues in the CDR3. Per germline, CDR1 LGHNA and CDR2 YSLEER. V lost 3 bases and J lost 0; bases outside the gene matches: 3. CDR3 amino acids: CASSQGTSGRANTGELFF. The CDR3 region has the DNA TGCGCCAGCAGCCAGGGGACTAGCGGGAGAGCGAACACCGGGGAGCTGTTTTTT.

This chain connects TRBV18 to TRBJ2-7, with D possibly being TRBD2 (6 bases). The V and J ends lost 3 bases and 2 bases respectively, with 14 bases between them. The CDR3 loop spans 15 amino acids. Germline V CDR1 and CDR2: KGHSH, LQKENI. The CDR3 DNA sequence: TGTGCCAGCTCACCCGGAGACGGGGGAGCCTACGAGCAGTACTTC. Amino acids: CASSPGDGGAYEQYF.